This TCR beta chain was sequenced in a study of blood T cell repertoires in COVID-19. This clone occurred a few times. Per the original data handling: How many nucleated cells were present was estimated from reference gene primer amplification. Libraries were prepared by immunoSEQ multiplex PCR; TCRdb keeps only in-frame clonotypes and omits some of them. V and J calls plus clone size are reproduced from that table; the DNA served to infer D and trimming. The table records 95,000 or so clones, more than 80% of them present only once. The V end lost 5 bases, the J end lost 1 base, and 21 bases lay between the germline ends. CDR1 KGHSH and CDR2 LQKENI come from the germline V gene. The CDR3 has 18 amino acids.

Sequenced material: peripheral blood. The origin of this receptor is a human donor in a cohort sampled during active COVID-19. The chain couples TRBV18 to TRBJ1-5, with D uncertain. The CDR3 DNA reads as TGTGCCAGCTCAGCGACGGGAGGCAGATTGGGGAGCAATCAGCCCCAGCATTTT. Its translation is CASSATGGRLGSNQPQHF.